This T cell receptor (beta chain) was recovered during a study of radiotherapy plus CTLA-4 blockade in lung cancer. Comments on this clone: The antigen is undetermined.

The assay was immunoSEQ multiplex PCR, and TCRdb's table has in-frame clones only and misses some. This sample yields about 14,000 clones, of which about 89% are seen a single time; under 15% belongs to the top ten. Study results and limitations: TCR clones from tumors expanded in blood after radiotherapy plus ipilimumab. Among reported predictors of response, early blood T cell clone dynamics with interferon-beta performed best.

The length of the CDR3 is 13 residues. Deletions cut 0 bases from V and 7 bases from J, with 8 bases between. Germline V gives CDR1 SGHDT, CDR2 YYEEEE. This clonotype originated in a human donor with non-small cell lung cancer that progressed on radiotherapy plus ipilimumab. Some clones in this sample may be carry-over from other donors' samples. The chain is built from TRBV5-6 and TRBJ2-1; D not certain. Here the sequenced sample was peripheral blood, taken from a patient treated with radiotherapy plus ipilimumab. CDR3 DNA: TGTGCCAGCAGCTTGGCCCCCCAAAATGAGCAGTTCTTC. It yields the protein CASSLAPQNEQFF.